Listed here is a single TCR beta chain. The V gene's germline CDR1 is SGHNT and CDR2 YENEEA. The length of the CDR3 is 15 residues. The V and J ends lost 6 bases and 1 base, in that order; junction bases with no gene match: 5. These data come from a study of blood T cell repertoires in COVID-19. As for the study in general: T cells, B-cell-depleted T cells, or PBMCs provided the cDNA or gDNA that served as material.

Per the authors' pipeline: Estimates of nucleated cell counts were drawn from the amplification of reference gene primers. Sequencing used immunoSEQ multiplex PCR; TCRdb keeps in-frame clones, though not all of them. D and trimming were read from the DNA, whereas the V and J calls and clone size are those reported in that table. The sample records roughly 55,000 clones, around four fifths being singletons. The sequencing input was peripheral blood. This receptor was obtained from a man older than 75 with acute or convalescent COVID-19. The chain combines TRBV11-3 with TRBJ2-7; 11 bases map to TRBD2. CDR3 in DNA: TGTGCCAGCAGATACGGGACTAGCGGATCCTACGAGCAGTACTTC. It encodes CASRYGTSGSYEQYF.